Reported below is one T cell receptor (beta chain). This receptor's antigen is unknown. No clone much larger than this one lies a single base away; base qualities are absent. These data are taken from a study of blood T cell repertoires in COVID-19 (TCRdb year 2020). Notes on the research overall: Collaborator samples came from the United States, Italy and Spain and covered acute and convalescent phases of COVID-19. A freely available public database, intended as a resource for researchers studying the immune response to SARS-CoV-2, is where the repertoires were released. HLA class I and class II types, where available, came from metadata supplied by the sample provider rather than from assay-based typing. The sample metadata nearly always contained a de-identified subject ID, COVID-19 status, age in years and sex. Samples came from the ongoing ImmuneRACE study (first 160 participants) plus 1,254 subjects from 6 global collaborators. The material from the prospective study consisted of cDNA or gDNA derived from T cells, B-cell-depleted T cells, or PBMCs. Subjects who had been exposed to COVID-19, were actively infected with it, or had recovered from it provided the deeply sampled blood TCRbeta repertoires that made up the dataset. General study outcomes and caveats: The quantity of clinical and demographic metadata differed by source and by participant and was supplied without curation.

In the prospective study, participants were roughly 18 to 100 years old, resided in under 30 geographic areas of the United States, and were enrolled through a virtual design. Cohort assignment in the prospective study relied on participant-reported clinical history from a screening survey and a study questionnaire. For ImmuneRACE Cohort 3, a participant was defined as recovered based on two consecutive negative NP/OP PCR tests, clearance by a healthcare professional, or resolution of symptoms. Mobile phlebotomists in the prospective study collected whole blood, serum and a nasopharyngeal or oropharyngeal swab from every participant. Prospective study participants could optionally give additional blood draws and questionnaires over an approximately two-month period. Blood samples from the prospective study were shipped frozen or at room temperature prior to DNA extraction. TCRbeta CDR3 regions were amplified from genomic DNA using the immunoSEQ Assay, a bias-controlled multiplex PCR. Per the original workflow: Nucleated cell counts per sample were estimated from amplification of reference gene primers within the assay. To quantify the absolute abundance of each unique TCRbeta CDR3 rearrangement, sequence reads were collapsed and filtered. For each sample, productive Simpson clonality was calculated as the square root of Simpson's diversity index across productive rearrangements. TCRdb took this table from immuneACCESS and kept in-frame rearrangements with V and J called. Such tables lack part of the clones; where checked against another copy, unresolved V genes explain under half of the gap, and the rest is unexplained. That table is the source of V, J and clone size, and D and trimming were worked out from the DNA. Counted in this sample were about 200,000 clones; 89% of them appeared once. The ten largest make up approximately 8% of the sample.

Including the terminal cysteine and phenylalanine, the CDR3 comprises 15 residues. Only the CDR3 DNA stays, 45 bases, in frame from base 1. Per the germline V gene (reference sequence), DFQATT is the CDR1 and SNEGSKA is the CDR2. The trim is 3 bases for V and 1 base for J, with a gap of 13 bases between the germline ends. Sequencing was done on a sample of PBMCs or T cells enriched from blood (not recorded which). In this chain, TRBV20-1 is recombined with TRBJ2-1; TRBD2 is perhaps the D gene, given 6 matching bases. The sequence came from a woman aged 18-30 years who had recovered from COVID-19. The nucleotide sequence is given as TGCAGTGCTAGTGGGCGGGGTAGGTCCTACAATGAGCAGTTCTTC. Its protein reads: CSASGRGRSYNEQFF.